This T cell receptor beta chain is drawn from a study of a mutant IDH1 vaccine in newly diagnosed glioma. Across the study: Weeks 1, 3, 5, 7, 11, 15, 19 and 23 were when patients received their eight vaccinations. The start of vaccination came 4-6 weeks after radiotherapy alone, or with temozolomide cycles.

The sample holds one count of this clone. Antigen: not known. Time point in this sample: week 23, last vaccination. It was 300 ug of mutant IDH1 20-mer peptide that made up each vaccine dose, given with topical imiquimod. The CDR3 runs to 13 residues. V shed 3 bases and J 4 bases; nucleotides not matched to a gene: 0. The germline CDR1 and CDR2 sequences are SGHTA and FQGNSA. Only in-frame clones appear in the TCRdb table, and some are missing; sequencing was by immunoSEQ multiplex PCR. The table lists around 78,000 clones, roughly 85% of them singletons, with 2% to 2.5% in the top ten. The receptor was derived from a young man with glioma. Some clones in this sample may be carry-over from other donors' samples. The material was PBMCs, obtained from a glioma patient whose treatment included an IDH1 peptide vaccine. V and J are TRBV7-2 and TRBJ1-5; 7 bases match TRBD1. In nucleotides, the CDR3 is TGTGCCAGCAGCTTGACAGGGAATCAGCCCCAGCATTTT. Its protein is CASSLTGNQPQHF.